This TCR beta chain appears in the sequencing data of a study of OX40 agonist ivuxolimab in advanced cancers. In the study overall: An anti-OX40 (CD134) antibody with agonistic activity, ivuxolimab, was administered to patients. Therapy given before enrollment (anti-PD-1, anti-PD-L1 or anti-CTLA-4) was allowed, and roughly 42% had some. In three patients, partial responses were observed, one with hepatocellular carcinoma and two with cutaneous melanoma.

To note about this clone: The antigen remains unidentified.

Overall study findings and caveats: At 0.1 to 3.0 mg/kg, clonal expansion of CD4+ and CD8+ blood T cells had occurred by week 6.

The CDR3 sequence is 14 residues long. Losses at the gene ends were 1 base for V and 3 bases for J; bases not matched to a gene: 2. Germline CDR1 reads SGHTS; CDR2 reads YDEGEE. Libraries were prepared by immunoSEQ multiplex PCR; TCRdb keeps only in-frame clonotypes and omits some of them. Found here are fewer than 90,000 clones, approximately 83% of them singletons; the top ten hold roughly 3.1%. Source: CD4+ or CD8+ T cells sorted from blood, taken in a trial of the OX40 agonist ivuxolimab. The chain recombines TRBV5-8 with TRBJ2-3; 7 bases fit TRBD1. This receptor was obtained from an adult with an advanced solid tumor such as melanoma, head and neck, liver or kidney cancer. The CDR3 bases are TGTGCCAGCAGCTTGAGACAGGGAACAGATACGCAGTATTTT. Translation: CASSLRQGTDTQYF.